This T cell receptor (beta chain) is from a study of cytomegalovirus exposure and HLA in healthy donors. In the study overall: Findings of an earlier analysis included roughly 110 million unique TCR beta sequences from roughly 190 million T cells. Broader study findings: Previous analysis showed most TCR beta V segments were productive about 87% or about 30% of the time. Cytomegalovirus association was listed for about 170 TCR beta chains.

From germline, CDR1 is SQVTM and CDR2 ANQGSEA. CDR3 size: 13 residues. Losses at the gene ends were 7 bases for V and 8 bases for J; bases not matched to a gene: 13. Concerning this clone: Its target is unknown.

The PCR ran on 60 Vbeta and 13 Jbeta primers. Only in-frame clones appear in the TCRdb table, and some are missing; sequencing was by immunoSEQ multiplex PCR. The sample lists 150,000 to 200,000 clones, about three quarters occurring once. The rearrangement links TRBV29-1 to TRBJ1-2, with 7 bases fitting TRBD1. The receptor was isolated from a man younger than 45 in good health and CMV-seropositive. Sequencing input: PBMCs. DNA for the CDR3: TGCAGCGCTGGGGGGAGCCAAGGGGGCGGCTACACCTTC. Translated, it gives CSAGGSQGGGYTF.